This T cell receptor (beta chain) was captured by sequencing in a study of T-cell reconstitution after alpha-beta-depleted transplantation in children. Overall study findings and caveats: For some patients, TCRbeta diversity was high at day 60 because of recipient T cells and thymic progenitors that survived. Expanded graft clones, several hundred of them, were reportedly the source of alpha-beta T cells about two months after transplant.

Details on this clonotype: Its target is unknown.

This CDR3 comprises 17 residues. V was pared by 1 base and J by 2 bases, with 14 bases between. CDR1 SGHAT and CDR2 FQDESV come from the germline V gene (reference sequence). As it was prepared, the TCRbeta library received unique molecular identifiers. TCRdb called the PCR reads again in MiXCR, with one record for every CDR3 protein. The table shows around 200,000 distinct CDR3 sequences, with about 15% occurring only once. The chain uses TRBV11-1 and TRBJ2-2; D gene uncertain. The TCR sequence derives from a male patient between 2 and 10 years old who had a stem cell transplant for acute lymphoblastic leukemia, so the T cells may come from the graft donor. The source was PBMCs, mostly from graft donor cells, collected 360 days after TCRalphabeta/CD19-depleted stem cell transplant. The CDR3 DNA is TGTGCCAGCAGCTTAGAAGTTTGGTACCAAAACACCGGGGAGCTGTTTTTT. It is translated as CASSLEVWYQNTGELFF.